This is a list of T cell receptor beta chains from one sample in a study of T cell repertoires in cytomegalovirus infection. MiXCR, applied by TCRdb to the reads, yields one record per CDR3 protein. The sample includes 200,000 or so distinct CDR3 sequences, 28% of them seen just once. Sequences were obtained from PBMCs. Every receptor here comes from a human donor in good health (CMV status not recorded). Some clones in this sample may be carry-over from other donors' samples. The CDR3 runs from the conserved cysteine through the conserved F or W. D genes are given only for firm matches. Size is stated for part of the rows, as once, few or many counts, or as a class when the clone is expanded.

CDR3 protein,CDR3 DNA,J gene,clone size,D gene,V gene
CSARGDSPYEQYF,TGCAGTGCTAGGGGGGACAGTCCCTACGAGCAGTACTTC,TRBJ2-7,-,TRBD1,TRBV20-1
CASRKGLTTGNTIYF,TGTGCCAGCAGAAAAGGCCTGACAACCGGAAACACCATATATTTT,TRBJ1-3,few,-,TRBV7-2
CASGGQGAGNEQFF,TGTGCCAGCGGGGGACAGGGGGCTGGAAATGAGCAGTTCTTC,TRBJ2-1,-,TRBD1,TRBV12-3/TRBV12-4
CASSFQGGRDTQYF,TGTGCCAGCAGTTTCCAGGGGGGGAGAGATACGCAGTATTTT,TRBJ2-3,few,-,TRBV28
CASSFWDTTHYSNQPQHF,TGTGCCAGCAGTTTCTGGGACACAACTCATTATAGCAATCAGCCCCAGCATTTT,TRBJ1-5,-,-,TRBV12-3/TRBV12-4
CASSLRDRGGYGYTF,TGTGCCAGCAGCTTAAGGGACAGGGGAGGGTATGGCTACACCTTC,TRBJ1-2,many,TRBD1,TRBV7-2
CATSLRGVGQGSSYEQYF,TGTGCCACCAGTTTAAGGGGAGTGGGACAGGGCAGCTCCTACGAGCAGTACTTC,TRBJ2-7,-,TRBD1,TRBV7-8
CSVVPGATEAFF,TGCAGCGTTGTCCCAGGGGCCACTGAAGCTTTCTTT,TRBJ1-1,-,-,TRBV29-1
CASTWSRHTEAFF,TGTGCCAGTACCTGGAGTCGTCACACTGAAGCTTTCTTT,TRBJ1-1,few,-,TRBV19
CASSLDGSFKETQYF,TGTGCCAGCAGCTTAGACGGTTCCTTTAAAGAGACCCAGTACTTC,TRBJ2-5,many,-,TRBV7-2
CASSSARETQYF,TGTGCCAGCAGTTCAGCTCGTGAGACCCAGTACTTC,TRBJ2-5,few,-,TRBV6-2/TRBV6-3
CASSLLGRADTQYF,TGTGCCAGCAGCTTACTCGGCCGCGCAGATACGCAGTATTTT,TRBJ2-3,many,-,TRBV7-2
CSAAYSAGGQGGELFF,TGCAGTGCTGCCTACTCAGCGGGGGGGCAGGGCGGGGAGCTGTTTTTT,TRBJ2-2,few,TRBD2,TRBV20-1
CASSFSDVSYEQYF,TGTGCCAGCAGTTTCTCGGACGTCTCCTACGAGCAGTACTTC,TRBJ2-7,few,-,TRBV12-3/TRBV12-4
CASSSQPGQGEKLFF,TGTGCCAGCAGCTCGCAACCGGGACAGGGGGAAAAACTGTTTTTT,TRBJ1-4,-,TRBD1,TRBV7-2
CASSSGAETQYF,TGTGCCAGCAGTTCGGGGGCTGAGACCCAGTACTTC,TRBJ2-5,-,-,TRBV12-3/TRBV12-4
CSASPVTGGQPTGELFF,TGCAGTGCTAGCCCCGTGACAGGGGGTCAACCCACCGGGGAGCTGTTTTTT,TRBJ2-2,few,TRBD1,TRBV20-1
CASSTPHGQRRHNTEAFF,TGTGCCAGCAGCACCCCCCACGGACAGAGGAGGCACAACACTGAAGCTTTCTTT,TRBJ1-1,few,-,TRBV28
CASSQAEDRGGTEAFF,TGCGCCAGCAGCCAAGCTGAGGACAGGGGAGGTACTGAAGCTTTCTTT,TRBJ1-1,few,TRBD1,TRBV4-1
CASSPRQGAGELFF,TGTGCCAGCAGTCCTAGACAGGGGGCCGGGGAGCTGTTTTTT,TRBJ2-2,few,TRBD1,TRBV2
CASSSHQGAGTEAFF,TGTGCCAGCAGCTCCCACCAGGGGGCCGGCACTGAAGCTTTCTTT,TRBJ1-1,-,TRBD1,TRBV7-9
CASSSAGGQLPPDF,TGTGCCAGCAGCTCCGCAGGAGGACAGCTACCACCCGATTTT,TRBJ1-3,-,-,TRBV5-5
CASSSGQTEAFF,TGCGCCAGCAGCTCCGGACAGACCGAAGCTTTCTTT,TRBJ1-1,-,-,TRBV5-1
CASSLDYTEAFF,TGTGCCAGCAGCTTAGACTACACTGAAGCTTTCTTT,TRBJ1-1,few,-,TRBV7-6
CASSYSPPGGIYNEQFF,TGTGCCAGCAGTTATTCCCCGCCGGGGGGCATATACAATGAGCAGTTCTTC,TRBJ2-1,few,-,TRBV6-2/TRBV6-3
CSARDRLGQWDQPQHF,TGCAGTGCTAGAGATCGGTTGGGACAGTGGGATCAGCCCCAGCATTTT,TRBJ1-5,-,TRBD1,TRBV20-1
CATSTVYYGYTF,TGTGCCACATCGACAGTCTACTATGGCTACACCTTC,TRBJ1-2,few,-,TRBV19
CASSLVPGTQPQHF,TGTGCCAGCAGCCTAGTCCCAGGGACTCAGCCCCAGCATTTT,TRBJ1-5,many,-,TRBV7-2
CASRRSSDRKDYGYTF,TGTGCCAGCAGACGGTCGTCGGACAGGAAGGACTATGGCTACACCTTC,TRBJ1-2,many,TRBD1,TRBV6-2/TRBV6-3
CSARDRFGYEQYF,TGCAGTGCTAGAGATAGATTCGGTTACGAGCAGTACTTC,TRBJ2-7,-,-,TRBV20-1
CASSLEWGGSYEQYF,TGTGCCAGCAGCTTAGAGTGGGGGGGGTCCTACGAGCAGTACTTC,TRBJ2-7,many,TRBD2,TRBV7-9
CASSQKKISQEESEAFF,TGTGCCAGCAGCCAAAAGAAAATAAGTCAAGAGGAGAGTGAAGCTTTCTTT,TRBJ1-1,-,-,TRBV3-1
CASSLQGISNQPQHF,TGTGCCAGTAGCCTACAGGGGATAAGCAATCAGCCCCAGCATTTT,TRBJ1-5,-,TRBD1,TRBV19
CASSPFRGPQPQHF,TGTGCCAGTAGCCCTTTTAGGGGGCCGCAGCCCCAGCATTTT,TRBJ1-5,-,TRBD1,TRBV19
CASSSSTRDRGQAWPQHF,TGTGCCAGCAGCTCATCGACCCGGGACAGGGGGCAGGCCTGGCCCCAGCATTTT,TRBJ1-5,few,TRBD1,TRBV11-3
CASSPRGVNTEAFF,TGTGCCAGCAGCCCCAGAGGTGTGAACACTGAAGCTTTCTTT,TRBJ1-1,many,-,TRBV7-2
CASSSLQGAEAFF,TGTGCCAGCAGCTCCCTCCAGGGGGCTGAAGCTTTCTTT,TRBJ1-1,few,TRBD1,TRBV5-8
CATSRDLGQFTDTQYF,TGTGCCACCAGCAGAGATCTGGGGCAGTTTACAGATACGCAGTATTTT,TRBJ2-3,few,-,TRBV15
CSVVLRTSSYEQYF,TGCAGCGTTGTACTAAGAACTAGCTCCTACGAGCAGTACTTC,TRBJ2-7,many,-,TRBV29-1
CASSLGVGVASYGYTF,TGTGCCAGCAGCTTAGGTGTAGGGGTAGCCTCCTATGGCTACACCTTC,TRBJ1-2,many,-,TRBV7-2
CASSPPGLAGEETQYF,TGTGCCAGCAGTCCACCCGGACTAGCGGGGGAAGAGACCCAGTACTTC,TRBJ2-5,-,TRBD2,TRBV2
CASSELLGNRLGQPQHF,TGTGCCAGCAGTGAATTGTTGGGGAACCGCCTTGGACAGCCCCAGCATTTT,TRBJ1-5,once,-,TRBV6-1
CSVGTGATGELFF,TGCAGCGTTGGGACGGGGGCAACCGGGGAGCTGTTTTTT,TRBJ2-2,-,-,TRBV29-1
CASNIQDFRYEQYF,TGTGCCAGCAATATACAGGATTTTCGCTACGAGCAGTACTTC,TRBJ2-7,-,-,TRBV6-6
CASSLGPLSSGNTIYF,TGTGCCAGCAGCTTAGGGCCGCTGAGCTCTGGAAACACCATATATTTT,TRBJ1-3,few,-,TRBV7-3
CATSKTYTDTQYF,TGTGCCACCAGCAAAACCTACACAGATACGCAGTATTTT,TRBJ2-3,few,-,TRBV15
CASSPSPDETQYF,TGTGCCAGCAGCCCCTCGCCCGATGAGACCCAGTACTTC,TRBJ2-5,-,-,TRBV11-2
CASTRDRGDTEAFF,TGTGCCAGCACTCGGGACAGGGGAGACACTGAAGCTTTCTTT,TRBJ1-1,many,TRBD1,TRBV7-2
CASSPSTGVSGNTIYF,TGTGCCAGCTCACCTTCGACAGGCGTCTCTGGAAACACCATATATTTT,TRBJ1-3,few,-,TRBV18
CASSQVGTRNTGELFF,TGCGCCAGCAGCCAAGTCGGGACAAGAAACACCGGGGAGCTGTTTTTT,TRBJ2-2,few,-,TRBV4-1
CASSQAWPRENTEAFF,TGCGCCAGCAGCCAAGCTTGGCCCCGGGAAAACACTGAAGCTTTCTTT,TRBJ1-1,-,-,TRBV4-1
CSVRLPGTDYEQYF,TGCAGCGTCCGCCTCCCCGGGACAGACTACGAGCAGTACTTC,TRBJ2-7,-,TRBD1,TRBV29-1
CASSLVGGTETQYF,TGTGCCAGCAGCTTAGTAGGGGGAACGGAGACCCAGTACTTC,TRBJ2-5,many,-,TRBV7-2
CASSPRDRGPGANVLTF,TGTGCCAGCAGCCCCCGGGACAGGGGGCCTGGGGCCAACGTCCTGACTTTC,TRBJ2-6,few,TRBD1,TRBV14
CASSVAANEGPQHF,TGTGCCAGCAGCGTAGCGGCCAACGAGGGGCCCCAGCATTTT,TRBJ1-5,-,-,TRBV9
CASSPSGGAYEQFF,TGTGCCAGCAGTCCCAGCGGGGGGGCCTATGAGCAGTTCTTC,TRBJ2-1,-,TRBD2,TRBV6-6
CASSPREGGSIEQYF,TGTGCCAGTAGTCCCCGGGAAGGCGGAAGTATCGAGCAGTACTTC,TRBJ2-7,few,-,TRBV19
CSANRPGANVLTF,TGCAGTGCTAACAGACCTGGGGCCAACGTCCTGACTTTC,TRBJ2-6,few,-,TRBV20-1
CASSLVAEGTEAFF,TGTGCCAGCAGTTTGGTGGCGGAGGGGACTGAAGCTTTCTTT,TRBJ1-1,many,-,TRBV12-3/TRBV12-4
CASRANDRRRRELFF,TGTGCCAGTAGGGCGAACGACAGGAGAAGGCGGGAGCTGTTTTTT,TRBJ2-2,few,-,TRBV19